What follows is one TCR beta chain and its context. Residents of 24 US areas, aged roughly 18 to 89 years, made up the participants. Assignments of participants to cohorts depended upon their own reported clinical history. This CDR3 is 15 amino acids long. Germline lookup yields CDR1 LGHDT and CDR2 YNNKEL (reference sequence). With 5 bases removed from V and 5 bases from J, the gap between germline ends came to 16 bases. These data originate in a study of blood T cell repertoires in COVID-19. Study-wide context: Specimens from acute and convalescent COVID-19 originated in the United States, Italy and Spain. In each case, the material was cDNA or gDNA derived from T cells, B-cell-depleted T cells, or PBMCs.

Libraries were prepared by immunoSEQ multiplex PCR; TCRdb keeps only in-frame clonotypes and omits some of them. The repertoire consists of about 200,000 clones, with more than 75% occurring once and the leading ten covering around 6%. The V gene is TRBV3-1 (or the pseudogene TRBV3-2), the J gene TRBJ2-1, with a possible D match to TRBD2 (6 bases). The TCR sequence derives from a man aged 35-49 years with acute COVID-19. Material for sequencing was PBMCs or T cells enriched from blood (not recorded which). CDR3 nucleotides: TGTGCCAGCAGCACGAAGGGGCTAGCGAACAATGAGCAGTTCTTC. Encoded protein: CASSTKGLANNEQFF.